The entry below describes one T cell receptor (beta chain). Trimming cost V 7 bases and J 0 bases; bases outside gene matches: 2. The CDR3 has 13 amino acids. CDR1 and CDR2 from the germline V gene are SGHDN and FVKESK. These data come from a study of T-cell memory formation after mild COVID-19. Study background: TCR clusters showed largely donor specificity.

A single record per CDR3 protein comes from TCRdb applying MiXCR to the 5' RACE reads. The top ten clones hold around 26% of a sample with roughly 110,000 distinct CDR3 sequences, around an eighth of them seen once. The chain has TRBV14 and TRBJ2-7, with 8 bases that match TRBD2. This sequence was found in an adult woman who had mild COVID-19 (a few samples of this study predate the infection). Cell type and time point are not known. The source material was PBMCs or a T cell subset sorted from them (not recorded which). Written as DNA, the CDR3 is TGTGCCAGCACGCTAGCGGGCTCCTACGAGCAGTACTTC. This sequence encodes CASTLAGSYEQYF.